The 20 T cell receptor beta chains presented below share a single source sample, sequenced in a study of shared clonotypes between healthy human individuals. The table came from immunoSEQ multiplex PCR; TCRdb's copy has only in-frame clones and leaves some out. The sample has about 2,100,000 clones; more than 85% are singletons. In the naive CD8 group, cells lacked CD45RO and were positively selected for CCR7, so terminally differentiated effector memory CD45RA+ cells were left out. Specimen: naive CD8+ T cells from PBMCs. Receptors originate from a man younger than 35 in good health. Some clones in this sample may be carry-over from other donors' samples.

This chain joins TRBV7-3 and TRBJ2-3, with D maybe TRBD1 (5 bases). Trimming stripped 5 bases from V and 2 bases from J, with 14 bases between. This CDR3 has 15 residues. CDR1 and CDR2 (germline): SGHTA, FQGTGA. In DNA, the CDR3 is TGTGCCAGCAGCCCTGCCCCACAGGCCACAGATACGCAGTATTTT. Translated: CASSPAPQATDTQYF. Full variable domain (remainder filled in from reference TRBV7-3 and TRBJ2-3): GAGVSQTPSNKVTEKGKYVELRCDPISGHTALYWYRQSLGQGPEFLIYFQGTGAADDSGLPNDRFFAVRPEGSVSTLKIQRTERGDSAVYLCASSPAPQATDTQYFGPGTRLTVL.

The V and J genes are TRBV9 and TRBJ1-2; TRBD1 matches at 8 bases. The V and J ends lost 4 bases and 6 bases, in that order; junction bases with no gene match: 11. The CDR3 contains 15 residues. Germline V gives CDR1 SGDLS, CDR2 YYNGEE. CDR3 coding DNA: TGTGCCAGCAGCCACGTGACAGGGGCTTTCGATGGCTACACCTTC. Its protein product is CASSHVTGAFDGYTF. The entire variable domain, with the rest obtained from reference TRBV9 and TRBJ1-2, is as follows: DSGVTQTPKHLITATGQRVTLRCSPRSGDLSVYWYQQSLDQGLQFLIQYYNGEERAKGNILERFSAQQFPDLHSELNLSSLELGDSALYFCASSHVTGAFDGYTFGSGTRLTVV.

This clone has only a few counts. The rearrangement links TRBV27 to TRBJ2-7; tentative D call: TRBD1 (6 bases). This CDR3 has 11 amino acids. V lost 5 bases and J lost 8, with 10 bases in between. The germline gives CDR1 MNHEY, CDR2 SMNVEV (reference sequence). In nucleotides, the CDR3 is TGTGCCAGCAGTCTAGGACAGAAGCAGTACTTC. It specifies CASSLGQKQYF.

As to this clone: The sample contains more than one DNA sequence encoding this CDR3. This chain connects TRBV5-6 to TRBJ2-7; D is undetermined. V gave up 2 bases and J gave up 3 bases, with 6 bases separating them. Germline CDR1 SGHDT, CDR2 YYEEEE. The CDR3 spans 12 residues. CDR3 in DNA: TGTGCCAGCAGCTTTTCGGGCTACGAGCAGTACTTC. Translating gives CASSFSGYEQYF.

The chain couples TRBV27 to TRBJ2-2; D gene ambiguous. Germline CDR1 and CDR2: MNHEY and SMNVEV (reference sequence). V was cut by 5 bases and J by 0 bases, with 19 bases left in between. This CDR3 is 18 amino acids long. This chain's CDR3 is CASSPTTTVRANTGELFF. In nucleotides, the CDR3 is TGTGCCAGCAGTCCAACCACTACCGTTCGCGCGAACACCGGGGAGCTGTTTTTT.

The CDR3 reads CASKSGSGWGYEQYF. CDR3 nucleotide sequence: TGTGCCAGCAAGTCCGGCAGCGGTTGGGGCTACGAGCAGTACTTC. This chain connects TRBV27 to TRBJ2-7, with a tentative D call TRBD2 (5 bases). The CDR3 contains 15 residues. Looked up from germline, CDR1 is MNHEY and CDR2 is SMNVEV (reference sequence). V shed 7 bases and J shed 3 bases, with 19 bases lying between them.

Remarks on this clone: The sample has other DNA sequences that encode this CDR3 too. The J gene is TRBJ2-3, the V gene TRBV7-9; D gene uncertain. Trimming took 1 base from V and 6 from J, leaving 5 bases between them. Germline V gene sequence: CDR1 SEHNR, CDR2 FQNEAQ (reference sequence). The CDR3 spans 12 residues. The CDR3 region has the DNA TGTGCCAGCAGCTTAGGCCGGGATACGCAGTATTTT. Amino acid sequence: CASSLGRDTQYF.

V and J are TRBV9 and TRBJ1-2; TRBD1 is a possible D gene (5 bases). CDR1 is SGDLS and CDR2 is YYNGEE in the germline V gene. V was trimmed by 3 bases and J by 3 bases, leaving 21 bases between them. The CDR3 runs 17 residues. The CDR3 region has the DNA TGTGCCAGCAGCGGACCATATGGGACGGCCACCCACTATGGCTACACCTTC. Protein: CASSGPYGTATHYGYTF.

The chain employs TRBV6-5 and TRBJ1-2; D is undetermined. V dropped 4 bases and J dropped 0 bases, with 9 bases sitting between them. Per germline, CDR1 MNHEY and CDR2 SVGAGI. This CDR3 has 14 amino acids. The CDR3 nucleotides are TGTGCCAGCAGTTCCTCAACCGCTAACTATGGCTACACCTTC. This sequence encodes CASSSSTANYGYTF.

The chain carries TRBV9 and TRBJ2-2; D perhaps matches TRBD2 (5 bases). The V gene's germline CDR1 is SGDLS and CDR2 YYNGEE. The CDR3 covers 17 residues. V was pared by 0 bases and J by 1 base, with 13 bases between. DNA for the CDR3: TGTGCCAGCAGCGTAGTATCGGGGTCTTGGAACACCGGGGAGCTGTTTTTT. This codes for CASSVVSGSWNTGELFF.

The rearrangement uses TRBV7-9 and TRBJ1-2, with D possibly being TRBD1 (5 bases). CDR1 is SEHNR, CDR2 FQNEAQ, per germline (reference sequence). This CDR3 has 15 amino acids. V dropped 2 bases and J dropped 5 bases, with 15 bases sitting between them. CDR3 amino acids: CASSLNRGVPYGYTF. CDR3 nucleotide sequence: TGTGCCAGCAGCTTAAATCGGGGGGTGCCTTATGGCTACACCTTC.

As concerns this clone: The sample carries other DNA sequences with the same CDR3. The J gene is TRBJ2-7, the V gene TRBV27; 8 nucleotides agree with TRBD2. There are 14 residues in the CDR3. Germline CDR1 reads MNHEY; CDR2 reads SMNVEV (reference sequence). V lost 6 bases and J lost 4; bases outside the gene matches: 8. CDR3 region: CASSRAGVSYEQYF. For the CDR3, the DNA is TGTGCCAGCAGCCGAGCGGGAGTCTCTTACGAGCAGTACTTC.

This clone was recorded once. The V and J genes are TRBV5-5 and TRBJ1-5; 11 nucleotides match TRBD1. Per germline, CDR1 SGHKS and CDR2 YYEKEE (reference sequence). V shed 0 bases and J 4 bases; nucleotides not matched to a gene: 6. This CDR3 has 17 residues. The CDR3 DNA follows: TGTGCCAGCAGCTTGGCCTGGGACAGGGGGAGTAATCAGCCCCAGCATTTT. Translated, it gives CASSLAWDRGSNQPQHF.

The rearrangement uses TRBV5-1 and TRBJ2-4; D not resolved. The CDR3 contains 15 residues. Looked up from germline, CDR1 is SGHRS and CDR2 is YFSETQ. V lost 4 bases, J lost 0 bases, and 11 bases lay in between. CDR3 residues: CASSAGPPAKNIQYF. The CDR3, as DNA: TGCGCCAGCAGCGCCGGACCACCAGCCAAAAACATTCAGTACTTC. The entire variable domain, with the rest obtained from reference TRBV5-1 and TRBJ2-4, is as follows: KAGVTQTPRYLIKTRGQQVTLSCSPISGHRSVSWYQQTPGQGLQFLFEYFSETQRNKGNFPGRFSGRQFSNSRSEMNVSTLELGDSALYLCASSAGPPAKNIQYFGAGTRLSVL.

This chain uses TRBV6-6 with TRBJ1-2, with a tentative D call TRBD1 (6 bases). Trimming pared 8 bases from V and 5 bases from J, leaving 18 bases between. Germline V gene sequence: CDR1 MNHNY, CDR2 SVGAGI (reference sequence). This CDR3 has 14 residues. DNA for the CDR3: TGTGCCAGCGGTCAGGAGGGGGTAGGATATGGCTACACCTTC. It codes for CASGQEGVGYGYTF.

The genes are TRBV12-5 and TRBJ1-1, with 7 bases matching TRBD1. The CDR3 is 18 residues long. Losses at the gene ends were 1 base for V and 2 bases for J; bases not matched to a gene: 13. Germline CDR1 is LGHNT and CDR2 is FRNRAP. CDR3 sequence: CASGLATPTGSINTEAFF. DNA of the CDR3: TGTGCTAGTGGTTTGGCAACCCCGACAGGGTCGATAAACACTGAAGCTTTCTTT.

V gene TRBV6-6 combines with J gene TRBJ1-5; D is ambiguous. Germline V gene lookup returns CDR1 MNHNY and CDR2 SVGAGI (reference sequence). The CDR3 contains 15 residues. V lost 0 bases and J lost 0, with 6 bases in between. CDR3 sequence (DNA): TGTGCCAGCAGTTACTCAGGGTATAGCAATCAGCCCCAGCATTTT. Translating it yields CASSYSGYSNQPQHF.

The chain couples TRBV14 to TRBJ2-7; D might be TRBD1 (5 bases). V shed 0 bases and J shed 0 bases, with 12 bases lying between them. Germline V CDR1 and CDR2: SGHDN, FVKESK. There are 16 residues in the CDR3. As DNA, the CDR3 is TGTGCCAGCAGCCAAGATTCCAGGGCCTACTCCTACGAGCAGTACTTC. Protein: CASSQDSRAYSYEQYF.

To note about this clone: At the DNA level, this CDR3 is encoded by other sequences in the same sample as well. The chain couples TRBV7-6 to TRBJ2-7, with 7 positions matching TRBD2. Germline V gene sequence: CDR1 SGHVS, CDR2 FNYEAQ. The V gene end was trimmed by 5 bases and the J gene end by 0 bases; junction bases not matched to a gene: 7. CDR3 length: 15 amino acids. DNA of the CDR3: TGTGCCAGCAGCCCTGGGAGGGGCCTCTCCTACGAGCAGTACTTC. Translated: CASSPGRGLSYEQYF.

About this clone itself: Other DNA sequences in the same sample also yield this CDR3. V gene TRBV4-1 combines with J gene TRBJ2-2, with no clear D. V was shortened by 3 bases and J by 0 bases, with 8 bases between the two germline ends. From germline, CDR1 is MGHRA and CDR2 YSYEKL. The length of the CDR3 is 15 residues. The chain's CDR3 is CASSQGTANTGELFF. As DNA, the CDR3 is TGCGCCAGCAGCCAGGGCACGGCGAACACCGGGGAGCTGTTTTTT.